These T cell receptor beta chains were read from a single sample in a study of graft-versus-host responses after intestinal transplantation. Assay: immunoSEQ multiplex PCR; the TCRdb copy retains only in-frame clones and omits some. The repertoire has 55,000 to 70,000 clones, 90% to 95% of them found once; the top ten carry roughly 2.7%. The sample in question was PBMCs, obtained approximately four months after intestinal transplantation. The receptor source for this set is a human patient who received an intestinal transplant, so some T cells may come from the graft donor. Each CDR3 is given with its conserved first and last residue. A D gene is named only where the DNA matches it firmly. Some rows mark clone size as missing; the rest say once, few, many or name a class of expanded clone.

>TRBJ2-3|TRBV2|.|.
CASSRLDRITDTQYF
TGTGCCAGCAGCAGACTCGACAGGATCACAGATACGCAGTATTTT
>TRBJ2-2|TRBV7-9|.|once
CASSFQDANTGELFF
TGTGCCAGCAGCTTTCAAGACGCAAACACCGGGGAGCTGTTTTTT
>TRBJ2-2|TRBV25-1|.|.
CASSENLRGSGELFF
TGTGCCAGCAGTGAGAATTTGAGGGGTTCCGGGGAGCTGTTTTTT
>TRBJ2-2|TRBV7-9|TRBD1|.
CASSLTRTGGFVGELFF
TGTGCCAGCAGCCTTACTCGGACAGGGGGATTTGTCGGGGAGCTGTTTTTT
>TRBJ2-1|TRBV2|TRBD1|.
CASSDPQDRGPSSYNEQFF
TGTGCCAGCAGTGATCCTCAGGACAGGGGGCCCAGCTCCTACAATGAGCAGTTCTTC
>TRBJ2-3|TRBV4-1|TRBD2|once
CASSQNGGAPPADTQYF
TGCGCCAGCAGCCAAAACGGGGGGGCCCCTCCTGCGGATACGCAGTATTTT
>TRBJ2-5|TRBV11-2|TRBD1|.
CASRSGTGWKTQYF
TGTGCCAGCAGGAGTGGGACAGGCTGGAAGACCCAGTACTTC
>TRBJ2-2|TRBV28|.|.
CASSLGENTGELFF
TGTGCCAGCAGTTTGGGTGAGAACACCGGGGAGCTGTTTTTT
>TRBJ2-7|TRBV7-2|TRBD1|.
CASSLVAGGSGEQYF
TGTGCCAGCAGCTTAGTAGCAGGGGGCTCGGGGGAGCAGTACTTC
>TRBJ2-3|TRBV6-6|.|.
CASLSGGTQYF
TGTGCCAGCCTAAGTGGGGGGACGCAGTATTTT
>TRBJ2-3|TRBV5-1|TRBD2|.
CASSFGTSDTDTQYF
TGCGCCAGCAGCTTCGGGACTAGCGATACAGATACGCAGTATTTT
>TRBJ2-7|TRBV5-1|TRBD1|.
CASSQRQGAWEQYF
TGCGCCAGCAGCCAGAGACAGGGGGCCTGGGAGCAGTACTTC
>TRBJ1-6|TRBV19|.|.
CASSSAWRAPYNSPLHF
TGTGCCAGTAGTTCCGCGTGGAGGGCCCCTTATAATTCACCCCTCCACTTT
>TRBJ2-1|TRBV7-7|.|.
CASSPGPIRTGNEQFF
TGTGCCAGCAGCCCAGGCCCAATTCGAACTGGGAATGAGCAGTTCTTC
>TRBJ2-2|TRBV6-1|TRBD2|.
CASSGLAGVTGELFF
TGTGCCAGCAGTGGACTAGCGGGGGTCACCGGGGAGCTGTTTTTT
>TRBJ2-7|TRBV7-6|.|.
CASSLGTAYEQYF
TGTGCCAGCAGCTTAGGGACGGCCTACGAGCAGTACTTC
>TRBJ2-5|TRBV7-2|TRBD2|.
CASSPGLAGGQETQYF
TGTGCCAGCAGCCCCGGACTAGCGGGGGGTCAAGAGACCCAGTACTTC
>TRBJ1-3|TRBV19|.|.
CASSLSEWVVSGNTIYF
TGTGCCAGTAGTCTCTCAGAGTGGGTCGTCTCTGGAAACACCATATATTTT
>TRBJ1-2|TRBV6-5|TRBD1|.
CASREQGVYGYTF
TGTGCCAGCAGGGAACAGGGGGTCTATGGCTACACCTTC
>TRBJ1-2|TRBV11-2|.|.
CASSLEAGAYYGYTF
TGTGCCAGCAGCTTAGAGGCAGGGGCTTACTATGGCTACACCTTC
>TRBJ2-3|TRBV5-1|.|.
CASSVGYGTDTQYF
TGCGCCAGCAGCGTGGGATACGGTACAGATACGCAGTATTTT
>TRBJ2-2|TRBV19|.|.
CASRFALANGGELFF
TGTGCCAGTAGGTTCGCGCTAGCGAATGGCGGGGAGCTGTTTTTT
>TRBJ2-6|TRBV19|.|.
CASSISRTGISGANVLTF
TGTGCCAGTAGTATTTCCCGGACTGGAATCTCTGGGGCCAACGTCCTGACTTTC
>TRBJ2-7|TRBV19|.|.
CASSQQGIPLSYEQYF
TGTGCCAGTAGTCAACAGGGTATCCCTCTTTCCTACGAGCAGTACTTC
>TRBJ2-5|TRBV11-2|.|.
CASSLLSGTGPLPAETQYF
TGTGCCAGCAGCCTCCTCAGTGGGACCGGGCCGCTCCCGGCTGAGACCCAGTACTTC
>TRBJ2-7|TRBV5-1|.|once
CASSLGRLGMGAVNF
TGCGCCAGCAGCTTGGGGAGGTTGGGGATGGGAGCAGTAAACTTC
>TRBJ1-6|TRBV12-2|.|.
CASRLVGRPDSPLHF
TGTGCAAGTCGCTTAGTAGGACGCCCGGACTCACCCCTCCACTTT
>TRBJ1-3|TRBV5-6|.|.
CASSFTGGNTIYF
TGTGCCAGCAGCTTCACAGGGGGAAACACCATATATTTT